Given below is one TCR beta chain in context. Other DNA sequences of this sample code for an identical CDR3. The germline V and J ends were trimmed by 5 bases and 1 base, with 8 bases remaining between them. Germline CDR1 reads SGHVS; CDR2 reads FQNEAQ. This CDR3 is 13 amino acids long. This specimen belongs to a study of blood T cell repertoires in COVID-19. Repertoires were generated with immunoSEQ multiplex PCR, while TCRdb's copy carries only in-frame clones and drops some. This sample has under 450,000 clones, with about 88% found just once. This chain uses TRBV7-8 with TRBJ1-1; D is unclear. The source of this sequence is a woman aged 40 to 50 with COVID-19, enrolled during active disease. Sequenced input: peripheral blood. The CDR3 here is CASSRGANTEAFF. CDR3 coding DNA: TGTGCCAGCAGCCGAGGAGCGAACACTGAAGCTTTCTTT.